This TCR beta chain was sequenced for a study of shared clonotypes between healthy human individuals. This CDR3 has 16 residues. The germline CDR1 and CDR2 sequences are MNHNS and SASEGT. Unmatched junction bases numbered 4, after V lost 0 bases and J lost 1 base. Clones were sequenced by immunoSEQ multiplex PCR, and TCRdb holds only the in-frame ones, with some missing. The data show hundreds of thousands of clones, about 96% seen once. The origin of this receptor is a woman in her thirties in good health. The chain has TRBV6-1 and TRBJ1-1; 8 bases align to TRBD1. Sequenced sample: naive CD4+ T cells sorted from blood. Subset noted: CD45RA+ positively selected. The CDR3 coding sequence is TGTGCCAGCAGTGAAGCGCTTCAGGGGGCGAACACTGAAGCTTTCTTT. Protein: CASSEALQGANTEAFF.